Following are 18 T cell receptor beta chains from one sample sequenced in a study of blood T cell repertoires in COVID-19. Libraries were prepared by immunoSEQ multiplex PCR; TCRdb keeps only in-frame clonotypes and omits some of them. The sample includes 430,000 or so clones, 88% seen only once; the top ten take over 1.5%. The sample taken for sequencing was PBMCs or T cells enriched from blood (not recorded which). The receptors were gathered from a woman aged 35 to 49 who had recovered from COVID-19.

This clone is a singleton in its sample. The gene calls are TRBV29-1 and TRBJ2-2, with 7 positions matching TRBD2. With 1 base clipped from V and 6 bases from J, the junction kept 5 bases outside the gene matches. The CDR3 covers 14 residues. Germline V gives CDR1 SQVTM, CDR2 ANQGSEA. CDR3 loop: CSVEGGGSAGELFF. Here the CDR3 DNA reads TGCAGCGTTGAAGGCGGGGGATCGGCCGGGGAGCTGTTTTTT.

This clone was counted between two and nine times. The gene calls are TRBV27 and TRBJ2-7, with D perhaps matching TRBD2 (6 bases). The V gene lost 6 bases and the J gene lost 0 bases, with 12 bases spanning the gap. The CDR3 runs to 14 residues. From germline, CDR1 is MNHEY and CDR2 SMNVEV (reference sequence). The CDR3 here is CASSLASDSYEQYF. DNA of the CDR3: TGTGCCAGCAGCTTGGCTAGCGACTCCTACGAGCAGTACTTC.

This clone was recorded only once. V usage is TRBV9 and J usage is TRBJ2-2; 12 nucleotides align to TRBD2. With V trimmed by 0 bases and J by 4 bases, 10 bases remained unmatched. Germline V gene data show CDR1 as SGDLS and CDR2 as YYNGEE. The CDR3 totals 19 residues. The CDR3 here is CASSVGGTSGRRATGELFF. CDR3 DNA sequence: TGTGCCAGCAGCGTAGGAGGCACTAGCGGGAGGCGGGCCACCGGGGAGCTGTTTTTT.

This chain joins TRBV5-1 and TRBJ2-7, with 11 bases aligning to TRBD1. Germline V gene sequence: CDR1 SGHRS, CDR2 YFSETQ. The CDR3 contains 15 residues. The V and J ends lost 5 bases and 4 bases, in that order; junction bases with no gene match: 8. The CDR3 spells CASRPTGQGGYEQYF. The CDR3 nucleotides read TGCGCCAGCAGACCCACGGGACAGGGGGGATACGAGCAGTACTTC.

The chain employs TRBV9 and TRBJ1-1; 7 nucleotides agree with TRBD1. The CDR3 has 15 amino acids. Germline V lookup: CDR1 SGDLS, CDR2 YYNGEE. The ends lost 0 bases at V and 5 bases at J; junction bases unmatched: 7. The CDR3 nucleotides are TGTGCCAGCAGCGTAGGGCCGACAGGGCATACTGAAGCTTTCTTT. Translation gives CASSVGPTGHTEAFF.

The gene calls are TRBV4-1 and TRBJ1-2; weak D call: TRBD1 (5 bases). From germline, CDR1 is MGHRA and CDR2 YSYEKL. The CDR3 is 14 residues long. V was cut by 0 bases and J by 4 bases, with 9 bases left in between. CDR3 residues: CASSQDSGFYGYTF. The CDR3, as DNA: TGCGCCAGCAGCCAAGATTCAGGGTTCTATGGCTACACCTTC.

J is TRBJ2-7 and V is TRBV27; possible D gene TRBD1, 6 bases. CDR1 is MNHEY and CDR2 is SMNVEV in the germline V gene (reference sequence). CDR3 length: 15 residues. Trimming removed 2 bases from V and 3 bases from J, with 14 bases in between. The CDR3: CASSLTQGIGYEQYF. DNA for the CDR3: TGTGCCAGCAGTTTAACGCAGGGGATTGGCTACGAGCAGTACTTC.

V usage is TRBV19 and J usage is TRBJ2-7; D might be TRBD1 (5 bases). Germline V gene data show CDR1 as LNHDA and CDR2 as SQIVND (reference sequence). The CDR3 runs to 13 residues. Deletions cut 2 bases from V and 5 bases from J, with 10 bases between. CDR3 coding DNA: TGTGCCAGTAGTATACCCGACAGACACGAGCAGTACTTC. This codes for CASSIPDRHEQYF.

The chain has TRBV19 and TRBJ1-2; TRBD1 aligns across 10 bases. Germline assignment: CDR1 LNHDA and CDR2 SQIVND (reference sequence). The CDR3 sequence is 15 residues long. Trimming cost V 2 bases and J 8 bases; bases outside gene matches: 8. The CDR3 here is CASSILTGGLLGYTF. The CDR3 coding sequence is TGTGCCAGTAGTATACTGACAGGGGGCCTATTAGGCTACACCTTC.

The V gene is TRBV5-1, the J gene TRBJ2-3, with a weak D call TRBD1 (6 bases). V shed 2 bases and J shed 0 bases, with 13 bases lying between them. Germline V gene data show CDR1 as SGHRS and CDR2 as YFSETQ. The CDR3 spans 16 residues. CDR3 amino acids: CASSFGQGLSTDTQYF. The CDR3 DNA is TGCGCCAGCAGCTTTGGGCAGGGGCTTAGCACAGATACGCAGTATTTT.

The rearrangement uses TRBV12-5 and TRBJ2-3, with D maybe TRBD2 (7 bases). V was shortened by 1 base and J by 6 bases, with 17 bases between the two germline ends. The CDR3 totals 16 residues. The V gene's germline CDR1 is LGHNT and CDR2 FRNRAP. The CDR3 sequence: CASGLAMVGGADTQYF. CDR3 nucleotide sequence: TGTGCTAGTGGTTTGGCAATGGTTGGGGGGGCCGATACGCAGTATTTT.

This chain links TRBV9 with TRBJ1-2; D is undetermined. Per germline, CDR1 SGDLS and CDR2 YYNGEE. This CDR3 has 13 residues. Deletions cut 0 bases from V and 7 bases from J, with 10 bases between. The CDR3 DNA reads TGTGCCAGCAGCGTAGGGGAGGTGGGTGGCTACACCTTC. It encodes CASSVGEVGGYTF.

V gene TRBV6-1 combines with J gene TRBJ1-1; 9 nucleotides agree with TRBD1. V gave up 4 bases and J gave up 3 bases; unmatched junction bases: 9. The CDR3 runs 16 residues. In germline, CDR1 is MNHNS, CDR2 SASEGT. The CDR3 loop reads CASSAYRGLGDTEAFF. The CDR3 DNA is TGTGCCAGCAGTGCTTACAGGGGGCTTGGGGACACTGAAGCTTTCTTT.

The chain recombines TRBV6-5 with TRBJ2-1; the D gene is possibly TRBD2 (5 bases). The germline V gene encodes CDR1 MNHEY and CDR2 SVGAGI. The V end was cut by 7 bases, the J end by 8 bases, with 21 bases between. The CDR3 consists of 15 residues. The CDR3 coding sequence is TGTGCCAGCAACAATGTGATGGGAGTTATCCATGAGCAGTTCTTC. Translation gives CASNNVMGVIHEQFF.

V gene TRBV7-2 combines with J gene TRBJ2-5; 11 nucleotides align to TRBD2. The CDR3 spans 16 residues. V lost 3 bases and J lost 5; bases outside the gene matches: 8. The germline gives CDR1 SGHTA, CDR2 FQGNSA. The CDR3 DNA reads as TGTGCCAGCAGCTTTACTAGCGGGAGCCCTGGGGAGACCCAGTACTTC. This sequence encodes CASSFTSGSPGETQYF.

The chain couples TRBV27 to TRBJ2-5, with 14 positions matching TRBD2. The V gene end was trimmed by 6 bases and the J gene end by 2 bases; junction bases not matched to a gene: 2. The V gene's germline CDR1 is MNHEY and CDR2 SMNVEV (reference sequence). There are 15 residues in the CDR3. The CDR3 DNA sequence: TGTGCCAGCAGGCGACTAGCGGGAGGGCAAGAGACCCAGTACTTC. This translates into CASRRLAGGQETQYF.

The genes are TRBV27 and TRBJ1-1; 9 nucleotides line up with TRBD1. Germline-derived CDR1 and CDR2 are MNHEY and SMNVEV (reference sequence). This CDR3 comprises 15 residues. Trimming removed 4 bases from V and 5 bases from J; junction bases left unmatched: 8. CDR3 nucleotides: TGTGCCAGCAGTTCCAACACAGGGGGCGGTACTGAAGCTTTCTTT. Residues: CASSSNTGGGTEAFF.

Regarding this clone: This CDR3 fails to terminate in the conserved phenylalanine or tryptophan, so it likely reflects a read error. The limits of the CDR3 on the DNA are not certain, so only TCRdb's listed CDR3 is given. The chain uses TRBV21-1 and TRBJ1-2. TRBV21-1 is annotated as a pseudogene. The CDR3 spans 13 amino acids, including both terminal residues. The CDR3 sequence is CASSKVFLRDFPV.